This T cell receptor (beta chain) comes out of a study of CD8+ T cells in alopecia areata. The overall study: After 6 to 18 months of tofacitinib, follow-up continued 6 months off drug.

Treatment reported: oral pan-JAK inhibitor, 5-10 mg twice daily. It was cDNA, reverse transcribed from extracted RNA, that served as the sequencing template. Method: immunoSEQ multiplex PCR; TCRdb's copy keeps in-frame clones and lacks some. The table lists approximately 150,000 clones, about 86% of them singletons. To note about this clone: Its antigen is not identified.

Study-wide points: Across lesional scalp, and particularly alopecia totalis/universalis, clonality surpassed that of normal scalp. TCR sharing was clearer in mice than between patients, perhaps partly owing to patient HLA diversity.

The V gene's germline CDR1 is SGHNT and CDR2 YYREEE (reference sequence). This CDR3 is built from 12 residues. With 1 base removed from V and 7 bases from J, the gap between germline ends came to 6 bases. This chain joins TRBV5-4 and TRBJ1-5; no reliable D call. The sequencing here drew on CD8+ T cells sorted from blood, taken at week 4, from a patient treated with tofacitinib. The sequence came from a human donor with alopecia areata. The CDR3: CASSLSGQPQHF. The CDR3 region has the DNA TGTGCCAGCAGCTTGAGCGGGCAGCCCCAGCATTTT.